What follows are 30 T cell receptor beta chains derived from one specimen sequenced in a study of blood T cell repertoires in COVID-19. Repertoires were generated with immunoSEQ multiplex PCR, while TCRdb's copy carries only in-frame clones and drops some. The data contain 99,000 or so clones, 80% to 90% of them singletons. Sequencing used peripheral blood. The receptors here all came from a woman aged 70-85 years with acute or convalescent COVID-19.

This rearrangement joins TRBV4-3 to TRBJ1-1; TRBD1 matches at 8 bases. The ends lost 3 bases at V and 1 base at J; junction bases unmatched: 10. The CDR3 contains 17 residues. CDR1 is LGHNA, CDR2 YSLEER, per germline. As DNA, the CDR3 is TGCGCCAGCAGCCACTCTATATCCGGGACAGGGAACACTGAAGCTTTCTTT. It translates to CASSHSISGTGNTEAFF.

The chain joins TRBV2 to TRBJ1-5; D might be TRBD1 (5 bases). V was trimmed by 6 bases and J by 1 base, leaving 16 bases between them. The CDR3 has 16 residues. The V gene's germline CDR1 is SNHLY and CDR2 FYNNEI. CDR3 DNA sequence: TGTGCCAGCAGCGGCGGCGGGGGTCGGAGCAATCAGCCCCAGCATTTT. Protein: CASSGGGGRSNQPQHF. The full variable domain, in which reference TRBV2 and TRBJ1-5 provide the parts outside the CDR3, is EPEVTQTPSHQVTQMGQEVILRCVPISNHLYFYWYRQILGQKVEFLVSFYNNEISEKSEIFDDQFSVERPDGSNFTLKIRSTKLEDSAMYFCASSGGGGRSNQPQHFGDGTRLSIL.

The chain couples TRBV7-8 to TRBJ2-1, with D perhaps matching TRBD1 (6 bases). Between the trimmed V and J ends, which lost 2 bases and 0 bases, there was a span of 11 bases. The germline CDR1 and CDR2 sequences are SGHVS and FQNEAQ. CDR3 length: 16 residues. The CDR3 bases are TGTGCCAGCAGCTTAAGGGGGTTTACCTCCTACAATGAGCAGTTCTTC. Translated: CASSLRGFTSYNEQFF. Filled out from reference TRBV7-8 and TRBJ2-1, the complete variable domain reads GAGVSQSPRYKVAKRGQDVALRCDPISGHVSLFWYQQALGQGPEFLTYFQNEAQLDKSGLPSDRFFAERPEGSVSTLKIQRTQQEDSAVYLCASSLRGFTSYNEQFFGPGTRLTVL.

The chain links TRBV5-1 to TRBJ2-1; the D gene is possibly TRBD1 (6 bases). Deletions cut 4 bases from V and 5 bases from J, with 13 bases between. Germline lookup yields CDR1 SGHRS and CDR2 YFSETQ. The CDR3 is made up of 14 amino acids. The CDR3 DNA is TGCGCCAGCAGCGGTTTCGGGACAAACAATGAGCAGTTCTTC. Translating it yields CASSGFGTNNEQFF.

J is TRBJ2-6 and V is TRBV4-1; D unclear. The CDR3 is 16 residues long. The germline V and J ends were trimmed by 0 bases and 4 bases, with 10 bases remaining between them. Germline V gene sequence: CDR1 MGHRA, CDR2 YSYEKL. In DNA, the CDR3 is TGCGCCAGCAGCCAAGATAAGGCGGCAGGGGCCAACGTCCTGACTTTC. This codes for CASSQDKAAGANVLTF.

This rearrangement joins TRBV14 to TRBJ1-2, with 7 bases matching TRBD1. CDR1 and CDR2 (germline): SGHDN, FVKESK. V shed 4 bases and J 7 bases; nucleotides not matched to a gene: 3. The CDR3 is made up of 12 amino acids. The CDR3 spells CASSPDRVGYTF. As DNA, the CDR3 is TGTGCCAGCAGCCCTGACAGGGTTGGCTACACCTTC.

The DNA for the CDR3 is TGTGCCAGCAGCGGGTCTCAGGGGGATTACTCCTACAATGAGCAGTTCTTC. It encodes CASSGSQGDYSYNEQFF. J is TRBJ2-1 and V is TRBV19; the D gene is possibly TRBD1 (7 bases). The CDR3 consists of 17 residues. Germline V gene sequence: CDR1 LNHDA, CDR2 SQIVND (reference sequence). Trimming left V 9 bases short and J 0 bases short, with 21 bases between.

The V and J genes are TRBV9 and TRBJ1-3; TRBD1 matches 12 bases. Germline lookup yields CDR1 SGDLS and CDR2 YYNGEE. This CDR3 has 18 residues. Unmatched junction bases numbered 7, after V lost 0 bases and J lost 3 bases. CDR3 coding DNA: TGTGCCAGCAGCGTAGCCGGGACAGGGGGCTTTGTTGGAAACACCATATATTTT. Protein: CASSVAGTGGFVGNTIYF.

This clone was detected a few times. The chain is built from TRBV3-1 (or the pseudogene TRBV3-2) and TRBJ1-6; 10 positions agree with TRBD1. CDR3 length: 13 residues. Unmatched junction bases numbered 4, after V lost 3 bases and J lost 14 bases. Germline loops: CDR1 LGHDT, CDR2 YNNKEL (reference sequence). The CDR3 DNA is TGTGCCAGCAGCCACGCCGGACAGGGGGCCCTCCACTTT. Amino acid sequence: CASSHAGQGALHF.

The chain employs TRBV29-1 and TRBJ2-1; tentatively, D is TRBD2 (7 bases). This CDR3 is 15 amino acids long. Looked up from germline, CDR1 is SQVTM and CDR2 is ANQGSEA. V was cut by 5 bases and J by 4 bases, with 18 bases left in between. The CDR3 coding sequence is TGCAGCGTTCCACCTAGCGGAGGGGGGTACAATGAGCAGTTCTTC. Translation gives CSVPPSGGGYNEQFF.

This chain connects TRBV28 to TRBJ2-7; the D is unclear. The germline V gene encodes CDR1 MDHEN and CDR2 SYDVKM. V lost 2 bases and J lost 5, with 13 bases in between. This CDR3 is 14 amino acids long. CDR3 nucleotide sequence: TGTGCCAGCAGTTTAGCGCCCGTCCTCAACGAGCAGTACTTC. Residues: CASSLAPVLNEQYF. The complete variable domain, with remaining parts taken from reference TRBV28 and TRBJ2-7, reads DVKVTQSSRYLVKRTGEKVFLECVQDMDHENMFWYRQDPGLGLRLIYFSYDVKMKEKGDIPEGYSVSREKKERFSLILESASTNQTSMYLCASSLAPVLNEQYFGPGTRLTVT.

The V call is TRBV12-3 or TRBV12-4, the J call TRBJ2-7, with D possibly being TRBD2 (6 bases). V shed 6 bases and J shed 5 bases, with 14 bases lying between them. The CDR3 has 13 residues. CDR3: CASSLSAGNEQYF. The CDR3 region has the DNA TGTGCCAGCAGCCTTTCGGCGGGGAACGAGCAGTACTTC.

Many counts were recorded for this clone. The chain couples TRBV3-1 (or the pseudogene TRBV3-2) to TRBJ1-1; D gene ambiguous. Per germline, CDR1 LGHDT and CDR2 YNNKEL (reference sequence). V dropped 1 base and J dropped 2 bases, with 8 bases sitting between them. This CDR3 comprises 14 residues. CDR3 DNA sequence: TGTGCCAGCAGCCAAGTGAACACCAACACTGAAGCTTTCTTT. As protein: CASSQVNTNTEAFF.

The chain carries TRBV6-2 or TRBV6-3 and TRBJ1-4; D possibly corresponds to TRBD1 (5 bases). Germline V gives CDR1 MNHEY, CDR2 SVGEGT. The CDR3 loop spans 14 amino acids. The V and J ends lost 6 bases and 2 bases respectively, with 10 bases between them. DNA for the CDR3: TGTGCCAGCAGCCCTGGGGCGACTAATGAAAAACTGTTTTTT. It encodes CASSPGATNEKLFF.

V usage is TRBV6-5 and J usage is TRBJ1-1; TRBD1 is a possible D gene (5 bases). With 6 bases removed from V and 0 bases from J, the gap between germline ends came to 8 bases. Germline V gives CDR1 MNHEY, CDR2 SVGAGI. The length of the CDR3 is 13 residues. The CDR3, as DNA: TGTGCCAGCAGGCGGGACGTGAACACTGAAGCTTTCTTT. Translated, it gives CASRRDVNTEAFF.

This clone came up once. V and J are TRBV19 and TRBJ2-3; TRBD2 matches 10 bases. The CDR3 covers 15 residues. CDR1 and CDR2 (germline): LNHDA, SQIVND (reference sequence). V dropped 4 bases and J dropped 1; count of bases not matched to a gene: 2. This chain's CDR3 is CASSRTSGRTDTQYF. The CDR3 coding sequence is TGTGCCAGTAGTAGGACTAGCGGCCGCACAGATACGCAGTATTTT.

This clone was seen once. The chain couples TRBV7-2 to TRBJ2-3; TRBD2 agrees at 12 bases. CDR3 length equals 15 residues. The V and J ends lost 7 bases and 6 bases, in that order; junction bases with no gene match: 8. Per germline, CDR1 SGHTA and CDR2 FQGNSA. CDR3 loop: CASTRTSGVQDTQYF. The CDR3 bases are TGTGCCAGCACCCGGACTAGCGGGGTTCAGGATACGCAGTATTTT.

The chain uses TRBV7-9 and TRBJ1-5; 7 positions agree with TRBD1. The ends lost 5 bases at V and 3 bases at J; junction bases unmatched: 4. CDR3 size: 14 residues. Germline CDR1 is SEHNR and CDR2 is FQNEAQ (reference sequence). CDR3 residues: CASSTDRVNQPQHF. The CDR3 coding sequence is TGTGCCAGCAGCACAGACAGGGTCAATCAGCCCCAGCATTTT.

The chain is built from TRBV28 and TRBJ1-6; no firm D call. This CDR3 is 12 amino acids long. The V and J ends lost 7 bases and 5 bases respectively, with 6 bases between them. From germline, CDR1 is MDHEN and CDR2 SYDVKM. The CDR3 is CASTRHNSPLHF. The CDR3 DNA follows: TGTGCCAGCACCCGTCATAATTCACCCCTCCACTTT.

In its sample, this clone was seen once. The chain joins TRBV14 to TRBJ2-7, with D tentatively TRBD2 (5 bases). Germline V gene sequence: CDR1 SGHDN, CDR2 FVKESK. Trimming took 1 base from V and 10 from J, leaving 11 bases between them. The CDR3 has 12 amino acids. CDR3 in DNA: TGTGCCAGCAGCCAAGTCCGGACTGGACAGTACTTC. It encodes CASSQVRTGQYF.

This clone was seen once. The chain is built from TRBV9 and TRBJ2-1; maybe TRBD2 (7 bases). Trimming pared 0 bases from V and 3 bases from J, leaving 10 bases between. The CDR3 contains 15 residues. Germline CDR1 SGDLS, CDR2 YYNGEE. In DNA form, the CDR3 reads TGTGCCAGCAGCGTAGAGGGGGGGCTCTACAATGAGCAGTTCTTC. It yields the protein CASSVEGGLYNEQFF.

V usage is TRBV6-6 and J usage is TRBJ2-2; 7 bases are a match to TRBD1. The V gene end was trimmed by 6 bases and the J gene end by 4 bases; junction bases not matched to a gene: 11. Germline loops: CDR1 MNHNY, CDR2 SVGAGI (reference sequence). CDR3 length: 16 amino acids. The CDR3 region has the DNA TGTGCCAGCAGGGGACAGAACAGTGGTCCCACCGGGGAGCTGTTTTTT. It encodes CASRGQNSGPTGELFF.

This rearrangement joins TRBV5-1 to TRBJ2-3; 9 bases fit TRBD1. The CDR3 has 16 amino acids. CDR1 and CDR2 (germline): SGHRS, YFSETQ. V lost 0 bases and J lost 3; bases outside the gene matches: 5. The CDR3 protein is CASSLGGTGWTDTQYF. For the CDR3, the DNA is TGCGCCAGCAGCTTGGGAGGGACAGGGTGGACAGATACGCAGTATTTT.

The V gene is TRBV5-1, the J gene TRBJ2-7, with TRBD2 matching 7 bases. The V segment lost 0 bases and the J segment 2 bases; nucleotides outside the gene matches: 5. This CDR3 is 15 amino acids long. Germline loops: CDR1 SGHRS, CDR2 YFSETQ. CDR3 region: CASSLAGLAAYEQYF. In nucleotides, the CDR3 is TGCGCCAGCAGCTTGGCCGGGCTAGCGGCCTACGAGCAGTACTTC.

This clone has a single count. The chain carries TRBV4-1 and TRBJ2-4; 15 bases fit TRBD2. The CDR3 is 19 residues long. Losses at the gene ends were 0 bases for V and 5 bases for J; bases not matched to a gene: 8. Germline CDR1 and CDR2: MGHRA and YSYEKL. CDR3 in amino acids: CASSQEGTSGRKGQNIQYF. CDR3 coding DNA: TGCGCCAGCAGCCAAGAAGGGACTAGCGGGAGGAAGGGCCAAAACATTCAGTACTTC.

The chain is built from TRBV6-1 and TRBJ1-5; weak D call: TRBD1 (6 bases). The CDR3 totals 17 residues. V was cut by 1 base and J by 7 bases, with 20 bases left in between. Germline CDR1 is MNHNS and CDR2 is SASEGT. The CDR3 loop is CASSEDNRVGLGQPQHF. CDR3 nucleotide sequence: TGTGCCAGCAGTGAAGATAACAGGGTAGGCCTTGGACAGCCCCAGCATTTT.

The chain couples TRBV6-5 to TRBJ1-1; D ambiguous. Trimming shortened V by 7 bases and J by 5 bases, and 20 bases separated the two germline ends. The CDR3 extends over 15 amino acids. Germline V CDR1 and CDR2: MNHEY, SVGAGI. The CDR3 nucleotides are TGTGCCAGCACCCTCTCCCTTTATCAGGCTACTGAAGCTTTCTTT. Encoded protein: CASTLSLYQATEAFF.

This clone was seen once. This rearrangement joins TRBV28 to TRBJ1-4; 7 bases agree with TRBD1. Trimming took 5 bases from V and 5 from J; bases not matched to a gene: 8. CDR1 is MDHEN and CDR2 is SYDVKM in the germline V gene. This CDR3 has 15 residues. The CDR3 is CASSGDRENNEKLFF. The CDR3 DNA reads as TGTGCCAGCAGTGGTGACAGGGAAAACAATGAAAAACTGTTTTTT.

This rearrangement joins TRBV10-3 to TRBJ2-1, with 8 bases that match TRBD1. The CDR3 sequence is 15 residues long. Germline loops: CDR1 ENHRY, CDR2 SYGVKD. Trimming removed 6 bases from V and 4 bases from J; junction bases left unmatched: 8. The CDR3 bases are TGTGCCATCAGGGCTGACAGGGGCGGGTACAATGAGCAGTTCTTC. It specifies CAIRADRGGYNEQFF.

This sequence joins TRBV10-3 and TRBJ1-6; tentative D call: TRBD1 (5 bases). The CDR3 covers 15 residues. V lost 6 bases and J lost 5, with 14 bases in between. The germline V gene encodes CDR1 ENHRY and CDR2 SYGVKD. The CDR3 coding sequence is TGTGCCATCAGCGATCTTGGAGGGGATAATTCACCCCTCCACTTT. It is translated as CAISDLGGDNSPLHF.